These T cell receptor beta chains were read from a single sample in a study of CD8+ T cells in alopecia areata. Measured with immunoSEQ multiplex PCR; TCRdb has only the in-frame clones, and not every one. This sample has approximately 66,000 clones, with about three fifths found just once. Sequenced here: CD8+ T cells sorted from blood, sampled at week 0. All receptors derive from a human donor with alopecia areata. Both conserved end residues are part of each CDR3. Fields, in order: D gene, V gene, CDR3 protein. D genes are given only for firm matches.

D: -; V: TRBV13; CDR3: CASSFYQGYEQYF
D: -; V: TRBV27; CDR3: CASMAGTGELFF
D: TRBD2; V: TRBV29-1; CDR3: CSVVGLAGAEETQYF
D: -; V: TRBV27; CDR3: CASSLLGSGTEAFF
D: -; V: TRBV27; CDR3: CASRTGTMEAFF
D: TRBD1; V: TRBV9; CDR3: CASSVERGTGATIYF
D: -; V: TRBV29-1; CDR3: CSAWEETQYF
D: -; V: TRBV14; CDR3: CASSQVMNTGELFF
D: -; V: TRBV2; CDR3: CAAGAENTGELFF
D: -; V: TRBV28; CDR3: CASSLVASGDETQYF
D: -; V: TRBV6-6; CDR3: CASMGATARTGELFF
D: -; V: TRBV20-1; CDR3: CSAGFMGEAFF
D: TRBD1; V: TRBV29-1; CDR3: CSVEPTGEEWGETQYF